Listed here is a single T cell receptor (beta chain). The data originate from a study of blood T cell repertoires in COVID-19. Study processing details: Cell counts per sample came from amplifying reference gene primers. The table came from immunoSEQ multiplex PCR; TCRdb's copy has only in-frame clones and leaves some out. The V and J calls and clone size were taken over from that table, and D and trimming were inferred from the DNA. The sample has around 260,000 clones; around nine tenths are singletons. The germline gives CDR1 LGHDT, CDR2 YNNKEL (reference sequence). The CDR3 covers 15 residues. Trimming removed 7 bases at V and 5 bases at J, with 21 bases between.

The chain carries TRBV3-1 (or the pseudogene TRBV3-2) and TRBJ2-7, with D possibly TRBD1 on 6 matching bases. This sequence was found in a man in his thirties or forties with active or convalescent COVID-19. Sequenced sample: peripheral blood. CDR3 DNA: TGTGCCAGCACCTCCGACAGGACACACAGCAACGAGCAGTACTTC. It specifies CASTSDRTHSNEQYF.